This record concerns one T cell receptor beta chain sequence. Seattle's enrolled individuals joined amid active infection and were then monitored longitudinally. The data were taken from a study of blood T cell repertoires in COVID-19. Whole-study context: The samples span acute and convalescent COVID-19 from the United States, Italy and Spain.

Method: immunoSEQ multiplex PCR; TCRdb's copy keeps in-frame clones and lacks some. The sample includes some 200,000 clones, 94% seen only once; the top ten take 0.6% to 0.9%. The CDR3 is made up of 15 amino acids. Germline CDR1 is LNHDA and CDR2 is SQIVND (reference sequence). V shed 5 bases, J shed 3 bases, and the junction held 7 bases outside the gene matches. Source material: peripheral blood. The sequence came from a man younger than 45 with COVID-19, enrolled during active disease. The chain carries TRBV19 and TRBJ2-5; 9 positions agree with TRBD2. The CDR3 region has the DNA TGTGCCAGTAGTCCCCTTAGCGGGGGAAAAGAGACCCAGTACTTC. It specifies CASSPLSGGKETQYF.